What follows describes a single TCR beta chain. The antigen is not known. These data originate in a study of OX40 agonist ivuxolimab in advanced cancers. Study-level points and caveats: Dosing at 0.1 to 3.0 mg/kg was accompanied by clonal expansion of CD4+ and CD8+ blood T cells by week 6.

Assay used: immunoSEQ multiplex PCR; TCRdb lists only in-frame clones, some missing. The sample records over 25,000 clones, about 85% being singletons. Trimming took 7 bases from V and 8 from J; bases not matched to a gene: 8. The CDR3 loop spans 15 amino acids. CDR1 is MNHNY, CDR2 SVGAGI, per germline (reference sequence). Patients who had autoimmune disease history or got systemic immunosuppression were left out. Blood got drawn at baseline, again on cycle 4 day 1, and then on cycle 7 day 1. The receptor was derived from an adult with an advanced solid tumor such as melanoma, head and neck, liver or kidney cancer. This chain links TRBV6-6 with TRBJ1-6, with 10 bases fitting TRBD1. The sequencing here drew on CD4+ or CD8+ T cells sorted from blood, taken in a trial of the OX40 agonist ivuxolimab. The CDR3 nucleotides read TGTGCCAGCACCCTTACTGGGACAGGGGATTCACCCCTCCACTTT. This encodes CASTLTGTGDSPLHF.